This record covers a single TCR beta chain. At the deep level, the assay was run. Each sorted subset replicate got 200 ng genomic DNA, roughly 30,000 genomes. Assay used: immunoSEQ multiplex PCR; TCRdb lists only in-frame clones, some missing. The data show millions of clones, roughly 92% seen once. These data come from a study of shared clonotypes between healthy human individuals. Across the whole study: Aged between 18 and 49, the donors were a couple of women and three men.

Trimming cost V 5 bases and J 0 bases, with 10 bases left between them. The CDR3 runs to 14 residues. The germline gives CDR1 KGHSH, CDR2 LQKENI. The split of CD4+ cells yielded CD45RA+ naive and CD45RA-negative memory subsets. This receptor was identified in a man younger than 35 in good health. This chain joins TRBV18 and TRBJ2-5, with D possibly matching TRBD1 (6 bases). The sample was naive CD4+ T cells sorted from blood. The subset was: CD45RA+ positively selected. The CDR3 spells CASSTRQDQETQYF. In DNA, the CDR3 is TGTGCCAGCTCAACTCGACAGGACCAAGAGACCCAGTACTTC.